Listed below are T cell receptor beta chains from one sample, sequenced in a study of CD8 T cells in Susac syndrome. TCRdb called the immunoSEQ multiplex PCR reads again in MiXCR, with one record for every CDR3 protein. The table shows roughly 190,000 distinct CDR3 sequences, with 90% to 95% occurring only once. Sequencing used CD4+ T cells from PBMCs. The receptors come from a human donor in good health. The CDR3 runs from the conserved cysteine through the conserved F or W. The D gene is left open where the match is weak. The listing skips clone size in some rows; elsewhere it reads once, few, many or a size class.

d_gene	abundance	v_gene	j_gene	CDR3nt	CDR3aa
NA	NA	TRBV7-9	TRBJ1-2	TGTGCCAGCAGTCGTCTGGACAGCCCCAAAAACTATGGCTACACCTTC	CASSRLDSPKNYGYTF
NA	NA	TRBV12-3/TRBV12-4	TRBJ1-2	TGTGCCAGCACTCCATTAGGGTCCGCGGCCTATGGCTACACCTTC	CASTPLGSAAYGYTF
TRBD1	NA	TRBV3-1	TRBJ1-3	TGTGCCAGCAGCCACTCAGACAGGGCGGGAAACACCATATATTTT	CASSHSDRAGNTIYF
TRBD1	NA	TRBV20-1	TRBJ2-7	TGCAGTGCTAGAGACCGACAGGGCCCTCCCTACGAGCAGTACTTC	CSARDRQGPPYEQYF
TRBD1	NA	TRBV12-3/TRBV12-4	TRBJ1-5	TGTGCCAGCAGTTTAAGGACAGGGGGGCGCAATCAGCCCCAGCATTTT	CASSLRTGGRNQPQHF
TRBD1	NA	TRBV3-1	TRBJ2-7	TGTGCCAGCAGCCCGGACAGGGTCGGCGAGCAGTACTTC	CASSPDRVGEQYF
NA	once	TRBV29-1	TRBJ2-1	TGCAGCACCAGGAGGGGGGGCCAGGGGAATGAGCAGTTCTTC	CSTRRGGQGNEQFF
NA	NA	TRBV24-1	TRBJ2-3	TGTGCCACCAGTGGGACCTCTAGACGGGATACGCAGTATTTT	CATSGTSRRDTQYF
NA	NA	TRBV20-1	TRBJ1-4	TGCAGTGCTAGAGATGGTCGTGAAAAACTGTTTTTT	CSARDGREKLFF
TRBD1	NA	TRBV28	TRBJ2-4	TGTGCCAGCAGTACCCAGGGGGCAGGGATAGCCAAAAACATTCAGTACTTC	CASSTQGAGIAKNIQYF
NA	NA	TRBV4-2	TRBJ2-2	TGTGCCAGCAGCCAAGATTCGGGGCGGCCCGGGGAGCTGTTTTTT	CASSQDSGRPGELFF
NA	NA	TRBV4-1	TRBJ2-5	TGCGCCAGCAGCCACCTTACCTTGGGAAAGACCCAGTACTTC	CASSHLTLGKTQYF
NA	NA	TRBV29-1	TRBJ1-5	TGCAGCGGTGCCAAGGGGCTCAATCAGCCCCAGCATTTT	CSGAKGLNQPQHF
NA	NA	TRBV5-1	TRBJ1-2	TGCGCCAGCAGCTTGGATCAGGCTCCCTATGGCTACACCTTC	CASSLDQAPYGYTF
NA	NA	TRBV3-1	TRBJ1-5	TGTGCCAGCAGCCAAGCCCTGGGACGAGGCCAGCCCCAGCATTTT	CASSQALGRGQPQHF
TRBD2	NA	TRBV11-2	TRBJ2-4	TGTGCCAGCAGCCCTATCCGAGCGGGGAGGTACAAAAACATTCAGTACTTC	CASSPIRAGRYKNIQYF
NA	NA	TRBV7-8	TRBJ1-2	TGTGCCAGCAGTCACCGGGCGGTCTATGGCTACACCTTC	CASSHRAVYGYTF
NA	NA	TRBV25-1	TRBJ2-7	TGTGCCAGCAGTGGTGGCAGTCTGGTCTACGAGCAGTACTTC	CASSGGSLVYEQYF
TRBD1	NA	TRBV5-6	TRBJ1-2	TGTGCCAGCAGCTACACCCCCGGGACAGGGGGCCGTGGCTACACCTTC	CASSYTPGTGGRGYTF
TRBD2	NA	TRBV3-1	TRBJ2-1	TGTGCCAGCAGCCAAGAGGGGACTAGCCCCCGCAATGAGCAGTTCTTC	CASSQEGTSPRNEQFF
TRBD1	NA	TRBV27	TRBJ2-7	TGTGCCAGCAGTTTAACGAACAGGGGCGAGCAGTACTTC	CASSLTNRGEQYF
NA	NA	TRBV3-1	TRBJ1-3	TGTGCCAGCAGCCTCCGGGCAGCGAACACCATATATTTT	CASSLRAANTIYF
NA	NA	TRBV5-1	TRBJ2-7	TGCGCCAGCAGCCCGCTCGCGGGAATCAACGAGCAGTACTTC	CASSPLAGINEQYF
NA	once	TRBV3-1	TRBJ2-1	TGTGCCAGCAGCCAAGGTACGCACCCCCAGTTCTTC	CASSQGTHPQFF
NA	NA	TRBV30	TRBJ1-1	TGTGCCTGGAGTATTGGACAGCCCGTGGCTTTCTTT	CAWSIGQPVAFF
NA	NA	TRBV12-3/TRBV12-4	TRBJ2-7	TGTGCCAGCAGCCGGGTCGGCGAGCAGTACTTC	CASSRVGEQYF
NA	NA	TRBV4-3	TRBJ1-3	TGCGCCAGCAGCCAAGATCTCCGCCTGATCTCTGGAAACACCATATATTTT	CASSQDLRLISGNTIYF
NA	NA	TRBV30	TRBJ1-1	TGTGCCTGGAGTGTGAGGGTAGCGGCCATGAACACTGAAGCTTTCTTT	CAWSVRVAAMNTEAFF
NA	NA	TRBV30	TRBJ2-1	TGTGCCTGGGACGACGGCGGATCCGGTGAGCAGTTCTTC	CAWDDGGSGEQFF
NA	NA	TRBV30	TRBJ1-1	TGTGCCTGGACGCGGGGAACCAAAGGGAACACTGAAGCTTTCTTT	CAWTRGTKGNTEAFF
NA	once	TRBV20-1	TRBJ1-2	TGCAGTGCTAGTCTTGCCCGTAGCGGTGGCTACACCTTC	CSASLARSGGYTF
NA	NA	TRBV5-1	TRBJ2-2	TGCGCCAGCAGCCCGACACTGCCCACCGGGGAGCTGTTTTTT	CASSPTLPTGELFF
NA	NA	TRBV7-2	TRBJ1-2	TGTGCCAGCAGCTTAGGTCCCGGGGGCGATGGCTACACCTTC	CASSLGPGGDGYTF
NA	NA	TRBV28	TRBJ1-6	TGTGCCAGCAGTTTCTGGGGGAGCTCCTATAATTCACCCCTCCACTTT	CASSFWGSSYNSPLHF
NA	NA	TRBV19	TRBJ1-4	TGTGCCAGTAGTATCATAGGTTTTAGGGAAAAACTGTTTTTT	CASSIIGFREKLFF
TRBD2	NA	TRBV6-2/TRBV6-3	TRBJ2-3	TGTGCCAGCAGCATAGCGGGGGAATGGGATACGCAGTATTTT	CASSIAGEWDTQYF
NA	NA	TRBV6-5	TRBJ2-3	TGTGCCAGCAGTTACGGGAGACCCCGCCCAGATACGCAGTATTTT	CASSYGRPRPDTQYF
NA	NA	TRBV20-1	TRBJ2-4	TGCAGTGCTAGAGGAATAGCCAAAAACATTCAGTACTTC	CSARGIAKNIQYF
TRBD1	NA	TRBV3-1	TRBJ1-1	TGTGCCAGCAGCCGGACAGGACTGCCCACTGAAGCTTTCTTT	CASSRTGLPTEAFF
TRBD2	NA	TRBV6-6	TRBJ2-2	TGTGCCAGCAGTTACTTCCGGGGGGACGGGGAGCTGTTTTTT	CASSYFRGDGELFF
NA	NA	TRBV9	TRBJ2-1	TGTGCCAGCAGCGTAGGGCCGAGCTCCTACAATGAGCAGTTCTTC	CASSVGPSSYNEQFF
NA	NA	TRBV6-5	TRBJ1-2	TGTGCCAGCAGTTACCTTAGACAGGCTAACTATGGCTACACCTTC	CASSYLRQANYGYTF
NA	NA	TRBV6-5	TRBJ1-2	TGTGCCAGCAGTTACATGGTGGGGGGCGCAGGTTATGGCTACACCTTC	CASSYMVGGAGYGYTF
TRBD1	NA	TRBV5-1	TRBJ1-2	TGCGCCAGCAGGCCCACCTCAGGGGGTGGCTACACCTTC	CASRPTSGGGYTF
TRBD2	few	TRBV7-3	TRBJ2-7	TGTGCCAGCAGCCGAAATGGGGGGGAGCACGAGCAGTACTTC	CASSRNGGEHEQYF
TRBD2	NA	TRBV5-1	TRBJ2-1	TGCGCCAGCAGCTTGGATGGCGGGGGGCCTAATGAGCAGTTCTTC	CASSLDGGGPNEQFF
TRBD1	NA	TRBV28	TRBJ1-2	TGTGCCAGCAGGTCGACAGGGGTCGGCTACACCTTC	CASRSTGVGYTF
NA	NA	TRBV29-1	TRBJ2-5	TGCAGCGTCCAATTACTGGAGACCCAGTACTTC	CSVQLLETQYF
TRBD1	NA	TRBV7-2	TRBJ2-5	TGTGCCAGCAGCCCCGCCGGGACAGGGGGGGAGACCCAGTACTTC	CASSPAGTGGETQYF
NA	NA	TRBV5-1	TRBJ1-1	TGCGCCTCCAGGAGAAGAATGAACACTGAAGCTTTCTTT	CASRRRMNTEAFF
NA	once	TRBV29-1	TRBJ2-2	TGCAGCTGCTCCCAGACTGCTCAGGGCGGGGAGCTGTTTTTT	CSCSQTAQGGELFF
NA	few	TRBV29-1	TRBJ2-7	TGCAGCGTTGAAGGCCGGCAGGCCTACGAGCAGTACTTC	CSVEGRQAYEQYF
TRBD1	NA	TRBV6-1	TRBJ1-5	TGTGCCAGCACCCAGGGGGTGAGCAATCAGCCCCAGCATTTT	CASTQGVSNQPQHF
TRBD2	NA	TRBV19	TRBJ2-1	TGTGCCAGTAGCCCTTCGAGCGTGCGGGGGGAGCAGTTCTTC	CASSPSSVRGEQFF
NA	NA	TRBV27	TRBJ2-5	TGTGCCAGCAGTGACGGCCTAGCTTGGGAGACCCAGTACTTC	CASSDGLAWETQYF
NA	NA	TRBV11-2	TRBJ2-1	TGTGCCAGCGGGGGGAGCCTAGCGTACGGGAATGAGCAGTTCTTC	CASGGSLAYGNEQFF
NA	NA	TRBV30	TRBJ1-5	TGTGCCTGGAGTTGGGGGCCAGGCAGCCGACAGCCCCAGCATTTT	CAWSWGPGSRQPQHF
NA	NA	TRBV5-1	TRBJ1-1	TGCGCCAGCAGCTTGGATGGGGTTGGCACTGAAGCTTTCTTT	CASSLDGVGTEAFF